The present entry profiles one TCR beta chain with its context. Its antigen remains unknown. The data were obtained in a study of T cells after yellow fever vaccination. The overall study: SMART-Seq v4 Ultra Low Input handled preparation of low-cell-number fractions.

One entry per CDR3 protein results from TCRdb running MiXCR on the 5' RACE reads. The sample records a few hundred thousand distinct CDR3 sequences, around a sixth being singletons. General observations from the study: Researchers report a weaker secondary response that nonetheless peaked faster, day 5 versus 15. Contamination of FACS-sorted repertoires by abundant clonotypes from the bulk population could occur. Most clones from primary vaccination resurfaced after the booster (around 97% CD4, 75% to 90% CD8).

Germline assignment: CDR1 DFQATT and CDR2 SNEGSKA (reference sequence). The CDR3 runs to 14 residues. Trimming pared 1 base from V and 0 bases from J, leaving 7 bases between. This clonotype originated in a young man who received the YFV17D yellow fever vaccine. The rearrangement links TRBV20-1 to TRBJ2-1; D uncertain. Sequences were derived from PBMCs, sampled 4 to 5 days after the first yellow fever vaccination. The CDR3 coding sequence is TGCAGTGCTAGAGTCCCTCGCTCCTACAATGAGCAGTTCTTC. It specifies CSARVPRSYNEQFF.